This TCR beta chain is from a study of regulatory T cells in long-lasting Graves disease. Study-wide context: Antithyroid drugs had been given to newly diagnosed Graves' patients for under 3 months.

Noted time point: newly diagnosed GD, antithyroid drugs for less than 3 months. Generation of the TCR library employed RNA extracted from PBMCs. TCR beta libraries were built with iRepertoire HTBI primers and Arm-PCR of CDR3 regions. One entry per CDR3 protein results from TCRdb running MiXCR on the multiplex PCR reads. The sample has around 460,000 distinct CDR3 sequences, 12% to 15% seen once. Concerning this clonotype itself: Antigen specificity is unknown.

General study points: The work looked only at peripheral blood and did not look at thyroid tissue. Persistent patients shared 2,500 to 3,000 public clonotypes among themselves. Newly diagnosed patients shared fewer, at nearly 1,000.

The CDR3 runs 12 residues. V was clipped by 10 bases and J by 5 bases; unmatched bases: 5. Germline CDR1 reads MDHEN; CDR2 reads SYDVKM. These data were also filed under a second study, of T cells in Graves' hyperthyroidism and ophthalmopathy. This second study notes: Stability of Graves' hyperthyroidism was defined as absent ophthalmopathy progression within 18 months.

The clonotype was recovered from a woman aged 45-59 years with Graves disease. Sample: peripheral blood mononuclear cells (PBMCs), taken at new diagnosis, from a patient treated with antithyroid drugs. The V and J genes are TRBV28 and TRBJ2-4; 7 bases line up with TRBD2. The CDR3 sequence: CATRGEENIQYF. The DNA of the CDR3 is TGTGCCACCCGGGGGGAAGAAAACATTCAGTACTTC.